Described below is a single T cell receptor (beta chain) sequence and its context. These data are taken from a study of T cell changes during pregnancy in multiple sclerosis. The data were produced by immunoSEQ multiplex PCR, yet TCRdb's version contains in-frame clones alone and is incomplete. Altogether approximately 35,000 clones are present, over 80% being singletons, with the ten largest covering 2.5% to 3%. J gave up 7 bases and V 2 bases, and 23 bases lay outside the gene matches. Germline-derived CDR1 and CDR2 are SGHKS and YYEKEE (reference sequence). This CDR3 has 20 residues. This chain links TRBV5-5 with TRBJ2-5; 10 bases map to TRBD2. This clonotype originated in a female donor in good health, enrolled as a control in a pregnancy study. Sequenced material: CD4+ T cells from peripheral blood mononuclear cells, taken in the third trimester of pregnancy. CDR3 region: CASSFRLLAGGDRLSGTQYF. CDR3 nucleotides: TGTGCCAGCAGCTTCCGTTTATTAGCGGGAGGTGACCGTCTTTCAGGGACCCAGTACTTC.